These T cell receptor beta chains were read from a single sample in a study of blood T cells in healthy people across ages. TCRdb fed the 5' RACE reads into MiXCR, producing one record per CDR3 protein. The repertoire holds 1.5 million to 2 million distinct CDR3 sequences, with 49% as singletons. Sequencing was done on a sample of blood. Source of these receptors: a woman in her 40s in good health. Each CDR3 is given with its conserved first and last residue. Fields, in order: CDR3 protein, CDR3 DNA, CDR3 length, clone size, V gene, D gene, J gene. A D gene is named only where the DNA matches it firmly. Only some rows state a clone size, as once, few, many or a class for expanded clones.

CASSFLTSGGVLAKNIQYF,TGTGCCAGCAGCTTTCTTACTAGCGGGGGGGTTCTAGCCAAAAACATTCAGTACTTC,19,.,TRBV5-6,TRBD2,TRBJ2-4
CASSRLVDSNQPQHF,TGCGCCAGCAGCCGGTTAGTGGACAGCAATCAGCCCCAGCATTTT,15,.,TRBV4-1,.,TRBJ1-5
CSAGLWGTTDTQYF,TGCAGTGCTGGACTGTGGGGGACCACAGATACGCAGTATTTT,14,.,TRBV20-1,.,TRBJ2-3
CASSKPLAPREQYF,TGTGCCAGCAGCAAACCCCTAGCACCTAGGGAGCAGTACTTC,14,.,TRBV21-1,.,TRBJ2-7
CASSFSRGGAFF,TGTGCCAGCAGTTTTTCGCGGGGGGGCGCGTTCTTC,12,.,TRBV12-3/TRBV12-4,TRBD2,TRBJ2-1
CASSPTVGQGWNEQFF,TGCGCCAGCAGCCCAACCGTGGGACAGGGGTGGAATGAGCAGTTCTTC,16,few,TRBV5-1,TRBD1,TRBJ2-1
CATSDSNPGQAETQYF,TGTGCCACCAGTGATTCCAATCCGGGACAGGCTGAGACCCAGTACTTC,16,.,TRBV24-1,TRBD1,TRBJ2-5
CASSSDQQGYSYEQYF,TGTGCCAGCAGCTCCGACCAACAGGGCTACTCCTACGAGCAGTACTTC,16,few,TRBV7-9,.,TRBJ2-7
CASSLRQGGSTDTQYF,TGTGCCAGCAGCTTGCGACAAGGGGGTAGCACAGATACGCAGTATTTT,16,few,TRBV7-2,.,TRBJ2-3
CAISEGDRYNEQFF,TGTGCCATCAGTGAGGGGGACAGGTACAATGAGCAGTTCTTC,14,.,TRBV10-3,TRBD1,TRBJ2-1
CASSLVGATDGLREQYF,TGCGCCAGCAGCTTGGTAGGGGCCACTGACGGTTTGAGGGAGCAGTACTTC,17,.,TRBV5-1,.,TRBJ2-7
CASFGTRLTDTQYF,TGTGCCAGTTTCGGGACCCGGCTCACAGATACGCAGTATTTT,14,.,TRBV2,.,TRBJ2-3
CASSGVGDEQFF,TGTGCCAGCAGCGGGGTGGGGGATGAGCAGTTCTTC,12,.,TRBV11-2,.,TRBJ2-1
CASSERGLGYGYTF,TGTGCCAGCAGTGAGAGGGGATTAGGCTATGGCTACACCTTC,14,.,TRBV2,.,TRBJ1-2
CASSPRGINYGYTF,TGTGCCAGCTCGCCCAGGGGGATCAACTATGGCTACACCTTC,14,once,TRBV18,TRBD1,TRBJ1-2
CASSQSQPGGTYTDTQYF,TGTGCCAGCAGCCAATCCCAACCCGGGGGGACCTACACAGATACGCAGTATTTT,18,.,TRBV4-2,TRBD2,TRBJ2-3
CTSSAFHYGGGQETQYF,TGTACCAGCAGTGCCTTCCACTACGGGGGGGGTCAAGAGACCCAGTACTTC,17,.,TRBV25-1,TRBD2,TRBJ2-5
CASSLAVHYGYTF,TGCGCCAGCAGCTTGGCAGTCCACTATGGCTACACCTTC,13,.,TRBV5-1,.,TRBJ1-2
CASSRTSGGPYNEQFF,TGCGCCAGCAGCCGAACTAGCGGGGGTCCCTACAATGAGCAGTTCTTC,16,few,TRBV4-3,TRBD2,TRBJ2-1
CASSVEIGTDTQYF,TGTGCCAGCAGCGTAGAGATCGGCACAGATACGCAGTATTTT,14,few,TRBV9,.,TRBJ2-3
CASSSQGQGIETQYF,TGTGCCAGCAGCTCCCAAGGACAGGGAATAGAGACCCAGTACTTC,15,few,TRBV7-3,TRBD1,TRBJ2-5
CASSFDTDRRFF,TGTGCCAGCAGCTTTGATACCGACAGGAGGTTCTTC,12,.,TRBV7-9,.,TRBJ2-1
CASRTSQETQYF,TGTGCCAGCAGGACTAGCCAAGAGACCCAGTACTTC,12,many,TRBV6-5,.,TRBJ2-5
CASRTLGQGAFF,TGTGCCAGCAGGACGCTCGGACAGGGGGCTTTCTTT,12,once,TRBV27,TRBD1,TRBJ1-1
CAISAGPSNQPQHF,TGTGCCATCAGCGCGGGGCCGAGCAATCAGCCCCAGCATTTT,14,.,TRBV10-3,.,TRBJ1-5
CASSKTGRQETQYF,TGTGCCAGCAGCAAGACAGGGAGACAAGAGACCCAGTACTTC,14,.,TRBV7-2,TRBD1,TRBJ2-5
CASRRAGTRDEQFF,TGTGCCAGCCGTCGTGCCGGGACTAGAGATGAGCAGTTCTTC,14,.,TRBV6-5,TRBD2,TRBJ2-1
CSVQRSDPGTQYF,TGCAGCGTTCAAAGATCCGACCCGGGGACCCAGTACTTC,13,.,TRBV29-1,.,TRBJ2-5
CASSQGTNEKLFF,TGTGCCAGCTCACAGGGGACTAATGAAAAACTGTTTTTT,13,few,TRBV4-3,TRBD1,TRBJ1-4
CASREDLTSYTQYF,TGTGCCAGCAGGGAAGATCTTACTAGTTATACGCAGTATTTT,14,.,TRBV7-2,.,TRBJ2-3
CASSRGGGFSYNEQFF,TGTGCCAGCAGCCGGGGCGGGGGTTTCTCCTACAATGAGCAGTTCTTC,16,.,TRBV4-2,TRBD2,TRBJ2-1
CASSPRYLNTEAFF,TGTGCCAGCAGCCCCCGATACTTGAACACTGAAGCTTTCTTT,14,.,TRBV11-1,.,TRBJ1-1
CASSSPSGGQVNEQFF,TGTGCCAGCAGCTCCCCTAGCGGGGGCCAAGTAAATGAGCAGTTCTTC,16,.,TRBV6-2/TRBV6-3,TRBD2,TRBJ2-1
CASSTTPGPLSYGYTF,TGTGCCAGCAGCACCACTCCGGGCCCACTGTCCTATGGCTACACCTTC,16,few,TRBV12-1,.,TRBJ1-2
CSARTGVAEQYF,TGCAGTGCTAGGACAGGCGTGGCCGAGCAGTACTTC,12,few,TRBV20-1,.,TRBJ2-7
CASSLRAHEQLF,TGTGCCAGCAGCCTCCGGGCGCATGAGCAGTTGTTC,12,once,TRBV7-2,.,TRBJ2-7
CASSYSPGVYYEQYF,TGTGCCAGCAGTTACTCCCCAGGGGTCTACTACGAGCAGTACTTC,15,.,TRBV6-2/TRBV6-3,.,TRBJ2-7
CASSSTRTETQYF,TGTGCCAGCAGTTCGACTAGAACGGAGACCCAGTACTTC,13,.,TRBV6-6,.,TRBJ2-5
CASSGPGQLSGANVLTF,TGTGCCAGCAGTGGCCCTGGACAGCTCTCTGGGGCCAACGTCCTGACTTTC,17,few,TRBV6-1,.,TRBJ2-6
CSASDVEDGSQETQYF,TGCAGTGCTAGTGATGTAGAGGACGGAAGTCAAGAGACCCAGTACTTC,16,few,TRBV20-1,.,TRBJ2-5
CASSGELGRPTDTRYF,TGCGCCAGCAGTGGGGAACTAGGGCGTCCCACAGATACGCGGTATTTT,16,.,TRBV4-3,.,TRBJ2-3
CSAIGTRRNEQQFF,TGCAGTGCTATCGGGACTAGGCGGAATGAGCAACAGTTCTTC,14,many,TRBV20-1,TRBD2,TRBJ2-1
CASSPGGGLGQPQHF,TGTGCCAGCAGCCCGGGAGGAGGCTTGGGACAGCCCCAGCATTTT,15,.,TRBV7-2,.,TRBJ1-5
CASSGPRGGIYGYTF,TGTGCCAGCAGCGGCCCTAGGGGGGGTATCTATGGCTACACCTTC,15,.,TRBV9,.,TRBJ1-2
CASSKLRGGETQYF,TGTGCCAGCAGCAAACTACGCGGGGGGGAGACCCAGTACTTC,14,.,TRBV7-9,TRBD2,TRBJ2-5
CASSYTGGFSEQYF,TGTGCCAGCAGTTACACGGGGGGGTTCTCCGAGCAGTACTTC,14,many,TRBV6-5,TRBD2,TRBJ2-7
CAISDQVKGEQFF,TGTGCCATCAGTGACCAGGTCAAGGGAGAGCAGTTCTTC,13,.,TRBV10-3,.,TRBJ2-1
CASSQDLRGLYGYTF,TGCGCCAGCAGCCAAGATCTACGCGGCCTATATGGCTACACCTTC,15,.,TRBV4-3,.,TRBJ1-2
CASSRLSDEQYF,TGTGCCAGCAGCCGACTTTCTGACGAGCAGTACTTC,12,.,TRBV9,.,TRBJ2-7
CSASFSGQLNNSPLHF,TGCAGTGCTAGCTTTTCTGGACAACTCAATAATTCACCCCTCCACTTT,16,.,TRBV20-1,.,TRBJ1-6
CSVKDGRETQYF,TGCAGCGTTAAGGACGGTCGAGAGACCCAGTACTTC,12,.,TRBV29-1,.,TRBJ2-5
CASSIVGGLNEQYF,TGTGCCAGCAGTATAGTCGGGGGGCTCAACGAGCAGTACTTC,14,.,TRBV12-3/TRBV12-4,.,TRBJ2-7
CASSLWGGEVTSETQYF,TGTGCCAGCAGTTTATGGGGCGGGGAGGTAACCTCGGAGACCCAGTACTTC,17,.,TRBV28,.,TRBJ2-5
CASSQEAEGAYEQYF,TGCGCCAGCAGCCAAGAAGCTGAGGGGGCCTACGAGCAGTACTTC,15,.,TRBV4-3,.,TRBJ2-7
CASLLRKGASKDTQYF,TGTGCCAGCCTCCTCCGTAAGGGGGCAAGCAAAGATACGCAGTATTTT,16,few,TRBV6-6,TRBD1,TRBJ2-3